This TCR beta chain was sequenced during a study of T cell responses to AZD1222 COVID-19 vaccine. Study-level results: At baseline, just five to seven AZD1222 recipients tested seropositive. Females outnumbered males among donors, who were mostly white British; clonal diversity was possibly underestimated. Unmutated regions of variants are reportedly targeted by nearly half of spike-specific TCRs. Following two doses of AZD1222, Spike-specific TCR breadth and depth rose.

The table came from immunoSEQ multiplex PCR; TCRdb's copy has only in-frame clones and leaves some out. Among about 120,000 clones listed, roughly 92% were seen once. Regarding this clone: What it recognizes is unknown.

The TCR was taken from an adult in good health. Material: peripheral blood, obtained on day 0 of AZD1222 vaccination.

As DNA, the CDR3 is TGTGCCAGCAGTGGGGGACAGGCTTACGAGCAGTACTTC. Translated, it gives CASSGGQAYEQYF. V is TRBV27 and J is TRBJ2-7; 8 nucleotides align to TRBD1. Germline CDR1 and CDR2: MNHEY and SMNVEV (reference sequence). V was pared by 5 bases and J by 4 bases, with 4 bases of the junction left unmatched. This CDR3 region has 13 residues.